This TCR beta chain was captured in a study of identical twins. Study conclusions and caveats: Insertions were fewer in abundant cord blood beta clonotypes, whereas memory repertoires showed none of this pattern.

Each cDNA held unique molecular identifiers, and template switching gave it a universal primer site. TCRdb reprocessed the 5' RACE reads via MiXCR and lists one record per CDR3 protein. This table holds 500,000 to 600,000 distinct CDR3 sequences, 20% to 25% found once. The V and J ends lost 1 base and 5 bases respectively, with 15 bases between them. Germline V gene data show CDR1 as LGHDT and CDR2 as YNNKEL (reference sequence). The CDR3 length is 15 residues. A remark on this clonotype: Its cognate antigen is unknown.

These same records also appear under a second study, on T cells expressing NK-cell markers. This second study notes: These same clonotypes (in several donors) also led the CD3+CD56-NKG2C+ fraction.

The origin of this receptor is a young woman in good health. This chain connects TRBV3-1 to TRBJ2-7; D tentatively reads TRBD1 or TRBD2 (6 bases each). The source material was CD4+ T cells sorted from blood. The CDR3 nucleotides are TGTGCCAGCAGCCAAGGAGGGGGGTACGGGGACGAGCAGTACTTC. It is translated as CASSQGGGYGDEQYF.